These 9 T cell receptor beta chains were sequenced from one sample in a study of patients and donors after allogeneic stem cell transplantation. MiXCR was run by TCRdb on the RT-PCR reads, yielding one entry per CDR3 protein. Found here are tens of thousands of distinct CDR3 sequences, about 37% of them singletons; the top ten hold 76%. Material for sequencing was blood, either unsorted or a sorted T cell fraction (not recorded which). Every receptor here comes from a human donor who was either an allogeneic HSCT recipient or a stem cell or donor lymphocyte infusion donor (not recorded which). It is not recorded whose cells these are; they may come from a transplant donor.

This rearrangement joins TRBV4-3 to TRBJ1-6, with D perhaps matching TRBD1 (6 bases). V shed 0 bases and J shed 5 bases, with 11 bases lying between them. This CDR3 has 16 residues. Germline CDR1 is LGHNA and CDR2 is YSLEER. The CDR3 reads CASSQDNRADNSPLHF. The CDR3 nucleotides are TGCGCCAGCAGCCAAGATAACAGGGCGGATAATTCACCCCTCCACTTT.

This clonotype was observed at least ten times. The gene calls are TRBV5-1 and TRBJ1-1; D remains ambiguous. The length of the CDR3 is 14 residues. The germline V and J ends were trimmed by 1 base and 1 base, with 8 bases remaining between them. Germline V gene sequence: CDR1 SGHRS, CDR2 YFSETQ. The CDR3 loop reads CASSLSSSNTEAFF. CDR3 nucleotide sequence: TGCGCCAGCAGCTTGTCATCTTCGAACACTGAAGCTTTCTTT.

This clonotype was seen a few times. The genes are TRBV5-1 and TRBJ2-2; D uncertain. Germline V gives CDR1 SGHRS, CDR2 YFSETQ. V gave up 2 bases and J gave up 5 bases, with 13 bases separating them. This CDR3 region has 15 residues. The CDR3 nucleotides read TGCGCCAGCAGCTTCTCGTCAGCTCGAACCGGGGAGCTGTTTTTT. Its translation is CASSFSSARTGELFF.

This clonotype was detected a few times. CDR3 protein: CAISESRRDQETQYF. The CDR3, as DNA: TGTGCCATCAGTGAGTCGAGGCGGGATCAAGAGACCCAGTACTTC. The chain combines TRBV10-3 with TRBJ2-5; a possible D gene is TRBD2 (6 bases). Trimming took 0 bases from V and 2 from J, leaving 10 bases between them. The germline V gene has CDR1 ENHRY and CDR2 SYGVKD. The CDR3 is 15 residues long.

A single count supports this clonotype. CDR3 DNA sequence: TGTGCCAGCAGTTACGTCAGGGGGTGGGTTGGGGCCAACGTCCTGACTTTC. It translates to CASSYVRGWVGANVLTF. The chain joins TRBV6-5 to TRBJ2-6; TRBD1 agrees at 7 bases. The V gene end was trimmed by 2 bases and the J gene end by 3 bases; junction bases not matched to a gene: 7. The CDR3 runs 17 residues. The V gene's germline CDR1 is MNHEY and CDR2 SVGAGI.

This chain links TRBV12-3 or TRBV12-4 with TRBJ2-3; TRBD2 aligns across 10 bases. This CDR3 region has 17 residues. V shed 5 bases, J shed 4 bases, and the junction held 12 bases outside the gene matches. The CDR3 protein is CASSPRTSGEGADTQYF. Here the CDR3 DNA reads TGTGCCAGCAGTCCCCGGACTAGCGGAGAAGGCGCAGATACGCAGTATTTT.

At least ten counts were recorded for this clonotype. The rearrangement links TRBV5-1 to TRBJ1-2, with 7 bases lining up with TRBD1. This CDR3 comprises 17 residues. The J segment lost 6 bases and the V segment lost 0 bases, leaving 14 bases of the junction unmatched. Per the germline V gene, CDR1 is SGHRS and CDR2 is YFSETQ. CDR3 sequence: CASSLALDRWKLNGYTF. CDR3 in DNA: TGCGCCAGCAGCTTGGCTTTGGACAGGTGGAAACTAAATGGCTACACCTTC.

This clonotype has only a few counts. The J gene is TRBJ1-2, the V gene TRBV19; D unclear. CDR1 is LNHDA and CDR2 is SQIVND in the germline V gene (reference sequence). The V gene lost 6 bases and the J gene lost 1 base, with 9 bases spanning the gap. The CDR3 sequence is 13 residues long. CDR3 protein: CASSFLGNYGYTF. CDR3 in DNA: TGTGCCAGTAGCTTCCTGGGTAACTATGGCTACACCTTC.

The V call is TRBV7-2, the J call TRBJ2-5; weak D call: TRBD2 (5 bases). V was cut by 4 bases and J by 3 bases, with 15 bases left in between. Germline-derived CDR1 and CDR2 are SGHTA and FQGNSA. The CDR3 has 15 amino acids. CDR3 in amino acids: CASSSRWTDEETQYF. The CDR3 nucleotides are TGTGCCAGCAGCTCCAGGTGGACTGACGAAGAGACCCAGTACTTC.